These 16 T cell receptor beta chains share one sample of origin, sequenced in a study of T-cell reconstitution after alpha-beta-depleted transplantation in children. Preparation of the TCRbeta library was carried out with unique molecular identifiers. In TCRdb, the PCR reads were re-called with MiXCR into one record per CDR3 protein. The sample contains 230,000 or so distinct CDR3 sequences, over 9.5% of which appear only once. Here the sequenced sample was PBMCs from the stem cell graft donor, taken from the stem cell graft. Receptor source: a human donor who donated a stem cell graft to a child with SCID.

There are many counts of this clonotype. This chain uses TRBV5-1 with TRBJ2-7; D not certain. The V end was cut by 1 base, the J end by 2 bases, with 40 bases between. CDR3 length equals 24 residues. Germline CDR1 and CDR2: SGHRS and YFSETQ. CDR3 amino acids: CASSLFRYPTRLPFVHPVPYEQYF. The CDR3 bases are TGCGCCAGCAGCTTGTTTCGGTACCCTACTCGACTCCCGTTCGTCCACCCCGTACCCTACGAGCAGTACTTC. Based on the CDR3 plus reference TRBV5-1 and TRBJ2-7, the full variable domain is KAGVTQTPRYLIKTRGQQVTLSCSPISGHRSVSWYQQTPGQGLQFLFEYFSETQRNKGNFPGRFSGRQFSNSRSEMNVSTLELGDSALYLCASSLFRYPTRLPFVHPVPYEQYFGPGTRLTVT.

This clonotype was found many times. The genes are TRBV20-1 and TRBJ1-4; TRBD1 agrees at 10 bases. The CDR3 runs to 13 residues. Germline assignment: CDR1 DFQATT and CDR2 SNEGSKA (reference sequence). V trimming: 5 bases; J trimming: 7 bases; junction bases outside the gene matches: 4. The CDR3 DNA follows: TGCAGTGCTTACCGGGACAGGGGTGAAAAACTGTTTTTT. Protein product: CSAYRDRGEKLFF.

This sequence joins TRBV3-1 and TRBJ1-2, with a tentative D call TRBD1 (6 bases). The CDR3 loop spans 15 amino acids. Trimming took off 0 bases at V and 8 bases at J, with 16 bases between the two ends. Germline V gene lookup returns CDR1 LGHDT and CDR2 YNNKEL (reference sequence). CDR3 protein: CASSQDESQGSGYTF. The CDR3 DNA follows: TGTGCCAGCAGCCAAGACGAGAGTCAGGGGAGCGGCTACACCTTC.

This clonotype was picked up many times. The chain employs TRBV15 and TRBJ1-1; TRBD1 might be the D (5 bases). V shed 4 bases and J shed 0 bases, with 12 bases lying between them. CDR1 and CDR2 from the germline V gene are LNHNV and YYDKDF (reference sequence). This CDR3 spans 15 amino acids. This CDR3 reads CATSKGVNLNTEAFF. The CDR3, as DNA: TGTGCCACCAGCAAAGGGGTAAATTTGAACACTGAAGCTTTCTTT.

This clonotype was counted at least ten times. V usage is TRBV4-3 and J usage is TRBJ1-1; D gene unclear. This CDR3 spans 13 amino acids. Trimming removed 0 bases at V and 4 bases at J, with 6 bases between. Germline lookup yields CDR1 LGHNA and CDR2 YSLEER. In nucleotides, the CDR3 is TGCGCCAGCAGCCAAGATGGCGGCACTGAAGCTTTCTTT. This translates into CASSQDGGTEAFF.

The chain is built from TRBV7-9 and TRBJ2-5, with D possibly TRBD1 on 5 matching bases. This CDR3 region has 13 residues. Germline V gene data show CDR1 as SEHNR and CDR2 as FQNEAQ (reference sequence). Trimming removed 2 bases at V and 5 bases at J, with 9 bases between. The CDR3, as DNA: TGTGCCAGCAGCTTATTCAGGGCGGAGACCCAGTACTTC. Protein: CASSLFRAETQYF.

This chain joins TRBV20-1 and TRBJ2-4; 9 bases fit TRBD2. V shed 6 bases and J 0 bases; nucleotides not matched to a gene: 15. Germline CDR1 is DFQATT and CDR2 is SNEGSKA (reference sequence). The CDR3 is 18 residues long. Written as DNA, the CDR3 is TGCAGTGCGAGCCAGGAGCGGGGGGTCCCACTAGCCAAAAACATTCAGTACTTC. Translating gives CSASQERGVPLAKNIQYF.

The rearrangement uses TRBV5-1 and TRBJ1-1; possibly TRBD1 for D (6 bases). The germline CDR1 and CDR2 sequences are SGHRS and YFSETQ. V was cut by 4 bases and J by 0 bases, with 13 bases left in between. This CDR3 has 15 amino acids. This CDR3 is CASSQQGPLNTEAFF. For the CDR3, the DNA is TGCGCCAGCAGCCAACAGGGCCCTTTGAACACTGAAGCTTTCTTT.

The V call is TRBV6-2 or TRBV6-3, the J call TRBJ1-2, with D perhaps TRBD1 (5 bases). Germline CDR1 is MNHEY and CDR2 is SVGEGT. V was shortened by 7 bases and J by 4 bases, with 16 bases between the two germline ends. The CDR3 covers 14 residues. The CDR3, as DNA: TGTGCCAGCACCGAGGAGGGCAGGGTCTATGGCTACACCTTC. This codes for CASTEEGRVYGYTF.

The chain is built from TRBV24-1 and TRBJ2-1, with 8 positions matching TRBD1. The CDR3 totals 22 residues. Germline V gene sequence: CDR1 KGHDR, CDR2 SFDVKD. The CDR3 loop is CAASDLTRLTPGQAVARNEQFF. CDR3 DNA sequence: TGTGCGGCCAGTGATTTAACCCGTCTAACTCCGGGACAGGCTGTTGCTAGGAATGAGCAGTTCTTC.

This clonotype has at least ten counts. The rearrangement links TRBV20-1 to TRBJ2-5; D not certain. Trimming took 6 bases from V and 5 from J, leaving 10 bases between them. The CDR3 consists of 11 residues. Germline CDR1 and CDR2: DFQATT and SNEGSKA (reference sequence). CDR3 DNA: TGCAGTGCCCCCCTTATCGAGACCCAGTACTTC. As protein: CSAPLIETQYF.

The gene calls are TRBV6-1 and TRBJ2-2, with a tentative D call TRBD1 (6 bases). The CDR3 is 18 amino acids. Germline V gene lookup returns CDR1 MNHNS and CDR2 SASEGT. The germline V and J ends were trimmed by 7 bases and 1 base, with 22 bases remaining between them. DNA of the CDR3: TGTGCCAGCAAGGGGGTCCTAAAAGCGCTAGGGAACACCGGGGAGCTGTTTTTT. Protein: CASKGVLKALGNTGELFF.

This clonotype was picked up many times. J is TRBJ1-1 and V is TRBV6-1, with D hard to call. Deletions cut 7 bases from V and 1 base from J, with 10 bases between. CDR1 is MNHNS and CDR2 is SASEGT in the germline V gene. The CDR3 contains 13 residues. CDR3 nucleotides: TGTGCCAGCAAGAACACTCAGAACACTGAAGCTTTCTTT. Translating it yields CASKNTQNTEAFF.

This clonotype was seen ten or more times. V gene TRBV5-5 combines with J gene TRBJ2-5; the match to TRBD2 covers 10 bases. Germline assignment: CDR1 SGHKS and CDR2 YYEKEE (reference sequence). V shed 1 base and J 4 bases; nucleotides not matched to a gene: 10. CDR3 length equals 17 residues. The CDR3 here is CASSLLAGDPWAETQYF. CDR3 nucleotide sequence: TGTGCCAGCAGCTTGCTAGCGGGGGACCCATGGGCAGAGACCCAGTACTTC.

A few counts support this clonotype. The chain is built from TRBV27 and TRBJ2-7, with TRBD1 matching 12 bases. Germline trimming cut 5 bases from V and 6 bases from J; bases unmatched to any gene: 14. The CDR3 has 17 residues. Looked up from germline, CDR1 is MNHEY and CDR2 is SMNVEV (reference sequence). The CDR3 DNA is TGTGCCAGCAGTGGCCTCTTTGGGACAGGGGGCCCAACCGAGCAGTACTTC. Translated, it gives CASSGLFGTGGPTEQYF.

This clonotype was seen many times. This chain uses TRBV20-1 with TRBJ2-1, with TRBD2 identical over 13 bases. CDR3 length equals 14 residues. CDR1 and CDR2 from the germline V gene are DFQATT and SNEGSKA (reference sequence). The V and J ends lost 6 bases and 10 bases, in that order; junction bases with no gene match: 9. CDR3 protein: CSAKGTSGAGEQFF. The CDR3 coding sequence is TGCAGTGCAAAAGGGACTAGCGGGGCGGGAGAGCAGTTCTTC.